This is a list of T cell receptor beta chains from one sample in a study of T cell clonotyping in hematopoietic cell transplantation. TCRdb's copy holds only in-frame clones and misses some; the assay was immunoSEQ multiplex PCR. Among 7,000 to 8,500 clones, 70% to 90% were seen once, and the ten largest hold more than 7%. Sequencing was performed on PBMCs, taken 100 days after allogeneic stem cell transplant. These receptors were obtained from a male patient in his late teens or twenties who had an allogeneic stem cell transplant from a related donor, so the T cells may come from the graft donor. Some clones in this sample may be carry-over from other donors' samples. Both conserved end residues are part of each CDR3. The D gene is left open where the match is weak. The size field is filled for only some rows; it gives once, few, many or a size class.

>TRBJ1-2|TRBD1|TRBV11-2|.
TGTGCCAGCAGCTTGAAAGGGACAGGGCCCTATGGCTACACCTTC
CASSLKGTGPYGYTF
>TRBJ1-1|.|TRBV10-3|.
TGTGCCATCAGTGAGTCGGGTCAGGTCGCTGAAGCTTTCTTT
CAISESGQVAEAFF
>TRBJ1-5|.|TRBV9|once
TGTGCCAGCAGCCCGGGGGGCCCCACCCGCAATCAGCCCCAGCATTTT
CASSPGGPTRNQPQHF
>TRBJ2-3|TRBD2|TRBV5-6|.
TGTGCCAGCAGCTTGGTGGCGGGAGTGGCAGATACGCAGTATTTT
CASSLVAGVADTQYF
>TRBJ1-2|TRBD1|TRBV29-1|.
TGCAGCGTTGAAGATCTACCCACAACTGGACAGGGCGCTAACTATGGCTACACCTTC
CSVEDLPTTGQGANYGYTF
>TRBJ2-1|TRBD2|TRBV7-9|few
TGTGCCAGCAGCCCATTAGCGGGAGGGCCTTGGAATGAGCAGTTCTTC
CASSPLAGGPWNEQFF
>TRBJ1-5|.|TRBV27|.
TGTGCCAGCAGTTCCAGGAGGGAAGGAGGCAATCAGCCCCAGCATTTT
CASSSRREGGNQPQHF
>TRBJ1-2|.|TRBV4-2|.
TGTGCCAGCAGCCAACGGGCAGTGGCCTATGGCTACACCTTC
CASSQRAVAYGYTF
>TRBJ2-6|TRBD1|TRBV4-3|.
TGCGCCAGCAGCCCCGCCGGACAGGGGGCGTCAGGGGCCAACGTCCTGACTTTC
CASSPAGQGASGANVLTF
>TRBJ2-2|.|TRBV10-3|.
TGTGCCATCAGTCCGGGGCAGGGGAACGGGGAGCTGTTTTTT
CAISPGQGNGELFF
>TRBJ1-1|.|TRBV2|.
TGTGCCAGCAGTGCATATTCGGGGCACACTGAAGCTTTCTTT
CASSAYSGHTEAFF
>TRBJ1-4|.|TRBV7-9|once
TGTGCCAGCAGCCCGCCTACAGGCTATAAGAAAAAACTGTTTTTT
CASSPPTGYKKKLFF
>TRBJ1-5|.|TRBV7-2|few
TGTGCCAGCAGCTTAGAACCCAATCAGCCCCAGCATTTT
CASSLEPNQPQHF
>TRBJ1-1|.|TRBV19|.
TGTGCCAGTAGTATTCTCCCAGGGAACACTGAAGCTTTCTTT
CASSILPGNTEAFF
>TRBJ1-1|.|TRBV7-9|.
TGTGCCAGCAGCTTAGAGTCTTTTCACACTGAAGCTTTCTTT
CASSLESFHTEAFF
>TRBJ1-3|.|TRBV5-4|.
TGTGCCAGCAGCTTGTCCGGGGGAGGGGGAAACACCATATATTTT
CASSLSGGGGNTIYF
>TRBJ2-2|.|TRBV7-2|.
TGTGCCAGCAGCTCCCTCGTGAGTCTAGACACCGGGGAGCTGTTTTTT
CASSSLVSLDTGELFF
>TRBJ2-3|TRBD1|TRBV19|.
TGTGCCAGTAGTGGGACAGGGGTAACGGGTACGCAGTATTTT
CASSGTGVTGTQYF
>TRBJ2-5|TRBD1|TRBV5-4|once
TGTGCCAGCAGCACCAGGACAGGGGTCGTAGAGACCCAGTACTTC
CASSTRTGVVETQYF
>TRBJ1-3|.|TRBV6-5|.
TGTGCCAGCAGAAAAGGGAAGTTCTCTGGAAACACCATATATTTT
CASRKGKFSGNTIYF
>TRBJ2-1|.|TRBV11-3|.
TGTGCCAGCAGCAAAGGGACTCCCGTTCTGGATGAGCAGTTCTTC
CASSKGTPVLDEQFF
>TRBJ2-5|TRBD1|TRBV19|few
TGTGCCAGTAGTGAGGGGGCGATGGTCCAAGAGACCCAGTACTTC
CASSEGAMVQETQYF
>TRBJ1-5|.|TRBV30|.
TGTGCCTGGAGCCGTAGCAATCAGCCCCAGCATTTT
CAWSRSNQPQHF
>TRBJ2-2|.|TRBV21-1|.
TGTGCCAGCAGCGTCCCCGGGACGGTGAACACCGGGGAGCTGTTTTTT
CASSVPGTVNTGELFF
>TRBJ1-4|.|TRBV4-3|.
TGCGCCAGCAGCCAAGATACAGGAATGGCAACTAATGAAAAACTGTTTTTT
CASSQDTGMATNEKLFF
>TRBJ1-3|.|TRBV9|.
TGTGCCAGCAGCGTAGCTATAACAAACTCTGGAAACACCATATATTTT
CASSVAITNSGNTIYF
>TRBJ1-1|.|TRBV11-2|.
TGTGCCAGCAGCTTAGAGGCCTTTAGAGGAGCTGAAGCTTTCTTT
CASSLEAFRGAEAFF
>TRBJ2-1|.|TRBV4-1|once
TGCGCCAGCAGCCTCGACCGAGCAAGTGAGCAGTTCTTC
CASSLDRASEQFF
>TRBJ1-5|.|TRBV6-9|.
TGTGCCAGCAGCACGAGAACAGTAAAATATAGCAATCAGCCCCAGCATTTT
CASSTRTVKYSNQPQHF
>TRBJ1-3|.|TRBV4-3|.
TGCGCCAGCAGCCACGGAGTCTCTGGAAACACCATATATTTT
CASSHGVSGNTIYF
>TRBJ2-3|.|TRBV11-2|.
TGTGCCAGCAGCTCCCAGGGTAATACGCAGTATTTT
CASSSQGNTQYF
>TRBJ2-4|TRBD2|TRBV19|.
TGTGCCAGTAGTATAGGCCTAGCGGGAGGCCCCAAAAACATTCAGTACTTC
CASSIGLAGGPKNIQYF
>TRBJ2-1|TRBD2|TRBV5-1|.
TGCGCCAGCAGCTTGGTGGTAGCGGGGTACAATGAGCAGTTCTTC
CASSLVVAGYNEQFF
>TRBJ1-2|TRBD1|TRBV19|.
TGTGCCAGTAACACGGACAGGGGGAAAGGCTACACCTTC
CASNTDRGKGYTF
>TRBJ2-3|TRBD2|TRBV4-1|.
TGCGCCAGCAGCCAGACGGGACTAGGAGGGGATACGCAGTATTTT
CASSQTGLGGDTQYF
>TRBJ2-2|.|TRBV6-5|.
TGTGCCAGCAGTTACTCCCAGAACACCGGGGAGCTGTTTTTT
CASSYSQNTGELFF
>TRBJ2-1|.|TRBV11-2|.
TGTGCCAGCAGCTTAGAACAGATCTCCTACAATGAGCAGTTCTTC
CASSLEQISYNEQFF
>TRBJ2-4|TRBD1|TRBV4-1|.
TGCGCCAGCAGCCAGGGTACAGGGGGCCTGCCCAAAAACATTCAGTACTTC
CASSQGTGGLPKNIQYF
>TRBJ1-2|TRBD1|TRBV5-1|.
TGCGCCAGCAGCGCCGACAGGGCCTATGGCTACACCTTC
CASSADRAYGYTF
>TRBJ1-1|.|TRBV19|.
TGTGCCAGTAGCAGGCGGGGGAACACTGAAGCTTTCTTT
CASSRRGNTEAFF
>TRBJ2-2|.|TRBV19|.
TGTGCCAGTAGTAGACTCCGGGACCCTACTCACGACGGGAAAACGATCACCGGGGAGCTGTTTTTT
CASSRLRDPTHDGKTITGELFF
>TRBJ2-2|.|TRBV19|.
TGTGCCAGTAGGTGGGACCCTCCGAACACCGGGGAGCTGTTTTTT
CASRWDPPNTGELFF
>TRBJ2-3|.|TRBV19|.
TGTGCCAGCCAACATATGAGGGGAACGCAGTATTTT
CASQHMRGTQYF
>TRBJ1-1|.|TRBV6-5|few
TGTGCCAGCAGGGAAGGAGTCTCTGAAGCTTTCTTT
CASREGVSEAFF
>TRBJ1-5|.|TRBV30|once
TGTGCCTGGAGCATCGGGGGCAAGGAGCAGCCCCAGCATTTT
CAWSIGGKEQPQHF
>TRBJ1-3|.|TRBV19|.
TGTGCCAGTAAGGATCGGGGAAGAAACACCATATATTTT
CASKDRGRNTIYF
>TRBJ2-2|.|TRBV9|.
TGTGCCAGCAGCGTGATGGGGGCCGTTCCGAACACCGGGGAGCTGTTTTTT
CASSVMGAVPNTGELFF
>TRBJ2-3|TRBD2|TRBV7-8|once
TGTGCCAGCAGCTTAGACCCGACTAGCGGGCACACAGATACGCAGTATTTT
CASSLDPTSGHTDTQYF
>TRBJ2-1|.|TRBV7-2|.
TGTGCCAGCAGCTTATCTCGGGGTAATGAGCAGTTCTTC
CASSLSRGNEQFF
>TRBJ2-1|.|TRBV7-6|.
TGTGCCAGCAGCTTAAGGGTGGACGCCTACAATGAGCAGTTCTTC
CASSLRVDAYNEQFF
>TRBJ2-3|TRBD1|TRBV6-5|once
TGTGCCAGCAGGACCGGGACAGGGGTACCAGATACGCAGTATTTT
CASRTGTGVPDTQYF